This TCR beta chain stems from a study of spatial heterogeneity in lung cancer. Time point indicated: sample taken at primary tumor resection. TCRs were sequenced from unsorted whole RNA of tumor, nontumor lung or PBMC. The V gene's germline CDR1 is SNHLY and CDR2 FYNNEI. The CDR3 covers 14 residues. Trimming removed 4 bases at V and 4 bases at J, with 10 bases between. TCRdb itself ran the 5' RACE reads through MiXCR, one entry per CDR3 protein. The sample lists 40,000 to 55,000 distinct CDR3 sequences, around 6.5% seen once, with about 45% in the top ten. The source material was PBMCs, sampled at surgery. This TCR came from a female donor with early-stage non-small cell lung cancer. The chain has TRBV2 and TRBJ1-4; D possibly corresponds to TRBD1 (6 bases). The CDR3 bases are TGTGCCAGCAGTGTCGGACAGCTTAATGAAAAACTGTTTTTT. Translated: CASSVGQLNEKLFF.